This T cell receptor (beta chain) was identified in a study of response to subunit inactivated influenza vaccine. Regarding the study as a whole: That few new T cells are recruited by each seasonal influenza vaccination was the authors' suggestion.

A remark on this clonotype: What it binds is unknown.

One entry per CDR3 protein, called by TCRdb with MiXCR from the RT-PCR reads. The sample shows hundreds of thousands of distinct CDR3 sequences, 15% to 20% of them seen only once. From germline, CDR1 is SEHNR and CDR2 FQNEAQ (reference sequence). This CDR3 spans 17 amino acids. The trim removed 5 bases at V and 4 bases at J, leaving 11 bases unmatched. The chain joins TRBV7-9 to TRBJ2-1; 10 bases map to TRBD1. The sequences come from PBMCs from blood, collected around 5 days after vaccination. The sequence came from a man aged 50-60 years who received an inactivated influenza vaccine. CDR3 in DNA: TGTGCCAGCAGCATTTACGGGACAGGGGACCCTTACAATGAGCAGTTCTTC. It codes for CASSIYGTGDPYNEQFF.